Presented here are 23 T cell receptor beta chains from one specimen sequenced in a study of shared clonotypes between healthy human individuals. Assay: immunoSEQ multiplex PCR; the TCRdb copy retains only in-frame clones and omits some. The sample lists 2 million to 2.5 million clones; 85% to 95% were seen once. Source material: naive CD4+ T cells from PBMCs. Documented subset: CD45RA+ positively selected. These receptor sequences come from a young man in good health. Some clones in this sample may be carry-over from other donors' samples.

This sequence joins TRBV6-6 and TRBJ1-5; maybe TRBD1 (6 bases). CDR1 is MNHNY and CDR2 is SVGAGI in the germline V gene (reference sequence). The CDR3 has 14 amino acids. V was trimmed by 5 bases and J by 4 bases, leaving 12 bases between them. This chain's CDR3 is CASSRQGGNQPQHF. In DNA, the CDR3 is TGTGCCAGCAGTCGACAAGGGGGTAATCAGCCCCAGCATTTT.

The V and J genes are TRBV10-3 and TRBJ2-5; the D gene is possibly TRBD2 (5 bases). The V end was cut by 1 base, the J end by 0 bases, with 18 bases between. This CDR3 is 18 amino acids long. Germline CDR1 and CDR2: ENHRY and SYGVKD. The CDR3 protein is CAISEFILGASNQETQYF. The CDR3 nucleotides are TGTGCCATCAGTGAGTTTATTTTGGGAGCATCAAACCAAGAGACCCAGTACTTC.

The chain is built from TRBV6-1 and TRBJ1-2; D is perhaps TRBD1 (5 bases). The CDR3 loop spans 12 amino acids. Germline V gene lookup returns CDR1 MNHNS and CDR2 SASEGT. V was pared by 2 bases and J by 8 bases, with 9 bases between. As DNA, the CDR3 is TGTGCCAGCAGTGAACGGGGACGGGGCTACACCTTC. It codes for CASSERGRGYTF.

V gene TRBV18 combines with J gene TRBJ2-5, with unresolved D. With 6 bases removed from V and 3 bases from J, the gap between germline ends came to 8 bases. Germline values: CDR1 KGHSH, CDR2 LQKENI. The CDR3 loop spans 12 amino acids. The CDR3 DNA reads TGTGCCAGCTCGCGACCAGAAGAGACCCAGTACTTC. Residues: CASSRPEETQYF.

This clone was seen once. The sample contains more than one DNA sequence encoding this CDR3. The chain is built from TRBV27 and TRBJ2-7; 7 bases map to TRBD1. This CDR3 has 14 amino acids. The germline V gene has CDR1 MNHEY and CDR2 SMNVEV (reference sequence). Germline trimming cut 5 bases from V and 2 bases from J; bases unmatched to any gene: 6. CDR3 nucleotides: TGTGCCAGCAGTCGGACAGGCCTAACCTACGAGCAGTACTTC. It codes for CASSRTGLTYEQYF.

Of note for this clone: The sample has other DNA sequences that encode this CDR3 too. The chain is built from TRBV18 and TRBJ2-2; D call uncertain. The CDR3 length is 14 residues. V gave up 2 bases and J gave up 5 bases, with 9 bases separating them. CDR1 and CDR2 from the germline V gene are KGHSH and LQKENI. The CDR3 nucleotides read TGTGCCAGCTCACCAGGGGTCGGTACCGGGGAGCTGTTTTTT. Amino acid sequence: CASSPGVGTGELFF.

As concerns this clone: The same CDR3 also results from other DNA sequences found in this sample. This chain links TRBV11-2 with TRBJ2-5; D is undetermined. The V gene's germline CDR1 is SGHAT and CDR2 FQNNGV. This CDR3 region has 12 residues. Between the trimmed V and J ends, which lost 5 bases and 5 bases, there was a span of 9 bases. The CDR3 loop is CASSLIGETQYF. DNA for the CDR3: TGTGCCAGCAGCCTTATCGGCGAGACCCAGTACTTC.

The V gene is TRBV29-1, the J gene TRBJ2-5, with D unresolved. The CDR3 spans 13 residues. Germline values: CDR1 SQVTM, CDR2 ANQGSEA. The V end was cut by 4 bases, the J end by 2 bases, with 11 bases between. The CDR3 loop reads CSVVSRDQETQYF. The CDR3 DNA follows: TGCAGCGTTGTATCTAGGGATCAAGAGACCCAGTACTTC. Combining the CDR3 with reference TRBV29-1 and TRBJ2-5 gives the whole variable domain SAVISQKPSRDICQRGTSLTIQCQVDSQVTMMFWYRQQPGQSLTLIATANQGSEATYESGFVIDKFPISRPNLTFSTLTVSNMSPEDSSIYLCSVVSRDQETQYFGPGTRLLVL.

The rearrangement links TRBV25-1 to TRBJ1-1, with D maybe TRBD1 (5 bases). Trimming removed 2 bases from V and 5 bases from J, with 15 bases in between. There are 15 residues in the CDR3. Germline V gene data show CDR1 as MGHDK and CDR2 as SYGVNS. The CDR3 nucleotides are TGTGCCAGCAGTGAACTCCAGGGAATCGGGACTGAAGCTTTCTTT. Its translation is CASSELQGIGTEAFF.

The genes are TRBV5-4 and TRBJ2-2; 10 bases are a match to TRBD1. The junction had 7 bases not matched to a gene; V was cut back by 1 base and J by 7 bases. The CDR3 has 16 residues. The germline gives CDR1 SGHNT, CDR2 YYREEE (reference sequence). The CDR3 spells CASSLMGQGQIGELFF. For the CDR3, the DNA is TGTGCCAGCAGCTTGATGGGACAGGGGCAAATCGGGGAGCTGTTTTTT.

There are a few counts of this clone. V is TRBV5-6 and J is TRBJ2-1, with 11 bases aligning to TRBD2. CDR1 is SGHDT and CDR2 is YYEEEE in the germline V gene. With 3 bases clipped from V and 7 bases from J, the junction kept 6 bases outside the gene matches. The length of the CDR3 is 15 residues. In nucleotides, the CDR3 is TGTGCCAGCAGCTCACCTGGGACTAGCGGAAATGAGCAGTTCTTC. This gives the protein CASSSPGTSGNEQFF.

The chain employs TRBV6-5 and TRBJ1-2, with TRBD1 matching 8 bases. V lost 2 bases and J lost 4; bases outside the gene matches: 6. Germline V lookup: CDR1 MNHEY, CDR2 SVGAGI. The CDR3 loop spans 15 amino acids. CDR3 nucleotide sequence: TGTGCCAGCAGTTACACGGGACAGGAGATCTATGGCTACACCTTC. Its protein product is CASSYTGQEIYGYTF.

There are a few counts of this clone. The chain couples TRBV2 to TRBJ1-5, with D possibly TRBD1 on 6 matching bases. V was pared by 2 bases and J by 5 bases, with 10 bases between. This CDR3 contains 14 residues. From germline, CDR1 is SNHLY and CDR2 FYNNEI. This CDR3 reads CASSERTGYQPQHF. CDR3 nucleotide sequence: TGTGCCAGCAGTGAACGCACAGGGTATCAGCCCCAGCATTTT.

A single count supports this clone. The chain uses TRBV5-1 and TRBJ2-1; D gene uncertain. With 3 bases removed from V and 0 bases from J, the gap between germline ends came to 10 bases. The CDR3 extends over 15 amino acids. The germline V gene encodes CDR1 SGHRS and CDR2 YFSETQ. In nucleotides, the CDR3 is TGCGCCAGCAGCTCCTGGCGGAGCTCCTACAATGAGCAGTTCTTC. Its translation is CASSSWRSSYNEQFF. Drawing the rest from reference TRBV5-1 and TRBJ2-1, the complete variable domain is KAGVTQTPRYLIKTRGQQVTLSCSPISGHRSVSWYQQTPGQGLQFLFEYFSETQRNKGNFPGRFSGRQFSNSRSEMNVSTLELGDSALYLCASSSWRSSYNEQFFGPGTRLTVL.

With regard to this clone: The same CDR3 arises from other DNA sequences in this sample as well. The chain recombines TRBV6-5 with TRBJ1-1, with TRBD1 identical over 7 bases. The J segment lost 5 bases and the V segment lost 0 bases, leaving 3 bases of the junction unmatched. This CDR3 comprises 14 residues. The V gene's germline CDR1 is MNHEY and CDR2 SVGAGI. The CDR3 sequence: CASSYSRGRTEAFF. DNA for the CDR3: TGTGCCAGCAGTTACTCGAGGGGGCGAACTGAAGCTTTCTTT.

In its sample, this clone was seen once. This chain connects TRBV28 to TRBJ2-3; 7 nucleotides match TRBD2. CDR3 length equals 16 residues. Germline CDR1 is MDHEN and CDR2 is SYDVKM. Germline trimming cut 3 bases from V and 2 bases from J; bases unmatched to any gene: 8. CDR3 nucleotides: TGTGCCAGCAGTTTTTATGCGGGAGACCCCACAGATACGCAGTATTTT. Protein: CASSFYAGDPTDTQYF.

A remark on this clone: The identical CDR3 is also encoded by other nucleotide sequences in the sample. The rearrangement uses TRBV30 and TRBJ1-5, with TRBD1 matching over 7 bases. Germline CDR1 and CDR2: GTSNPN and SVGIG (reference sequence). Trimming took 2 bases from V and 7 from J; bases not matched to a gene: 5. The CDR3 has 13 residues. The CDR3 loop is CAWSPDRDQPQHF. DNA for the CDR3: TGTGCCTGGAGTCCCGACAGGGACCAGCCCCAGCATTTT.

V is TRBV30 and J is TRBJ2-7; TRBD2 might be the D (6 bases). The CDR3 extends over 14 amino acids. Trimming took 0 bases from V and 2 from J, leaving 11 bases between them. Germline-derived CDR1 and CDR2 are GTSNPN and SVGIG (reference sequence). The CDR3, as DNA: TGTGCCTGGAGTGTGGGCGGGGTAACCTACGAGCAGTACTTC. This encodes CAWSVGGVTYEQYF.

The chain uses TRBV7-3 and TRBJ2-5; the match to TRBD1 covers 7 bases. Trimming at V came to 4 bases and at J to 4 bases, leaving 15 bases not matched to a gene. This CDR3 region has 17 residues. CDR1 is SGHTA, CDR2 FQGTGA, per germline. CDR3 protein: CASSSVGARGFGETQYF. CDR3 DNA sequence: TGTGCCAGCAGCTCCGTCGGCGCCAGGGGGTTCGGAGAGACCCAGTACTTC.

This chain connects TRBV6-5 to TRBJ2-2; no firm D call. The CDR3 sequence is 15 residues long. Germline assignment: CDR1 MNHEY and CDR2 SVGAGI. The germline V and J ends were trimmed by 2 bases and 6 bases, with 13 bases remaining between them. This chain's CDR3 is CASSYVRRTAGELFF. DNA of the CDR3: TGTGCCAGCAGTTACGTCAGAAGAACCGCCGGGGAGCTGTTTTTT.

This rearrangement joins TRBV28 to TRBJ1-2; D may be TRBD1 (6 bases). Germline V gene lookup returns CDR1 MDHEN and CDR2 SYDVKM. The CDR3 is 17 residues long. V gave up 2 bases and J gave up 2 bases, with 18 bases separating them. The CDR3 spells CASSLGAGRGANYGYTF. Written as DNA, the CDR3 is TGTGCCAGCAGTTTAGGTGCGGGTCGGGGGGCCAACTATGGCTACACCTTC.

This clone occurred once. The V and J genes are TRBV4-1 and TRBJ2-2; D perhaps matches TRBD2 (7 bases). V gave up 3 bases and J gave up 4 bases, with 15 bases separating them. Germline CDR1 and CDR2: MGHRA and YSYEKL. The CDR3 consists of 16 residues. The CDR3 DNA sequence: TGCGCCAGCAGCCACCCCAAGGGAGGGGGCACCGGGGAGCTGTTTTTT. It is translated as CASSHPKGGGTGELFF.

The rearrangement uses TRBV9 and TRBJ2-1; 16 nucleotides match TRBD2. The trim removed 0 bases at V and 2 bases at J, leaving 2 bases unmatched. The CDR3 runs to 18 residues. In germline, CDR1 is SGDLS, CDR2 YYNGEE. CDR3 amino acids: CASSVVGLAGGTYNEQFF. Written as DNA, the CDR3 is TGTGCCAGCAGCGTAGTGGGACTAGCGGGGGGGACCTACAATGAGCAGTTCTTC.